This TCR beta chain was sequenced in a study of metastatic and nonmetastatic thyroid tumors (dated by TCRdb to 2020 to 2022). Describing the broader study: Repertoires from peripheral blood and from tumor or nodule tissue samples of malignant and benign thyroid patients were compared. Study-level results and caveats: In both blood and tumor samples, malignant tumors were reported to have significantly higher TCR beta diversity than benign nodules.

Preparation of the library involved PCR. Instrument used: Illumina HiSeq 4000. The TCR beta-chain CDR3 region of each patient was profiled by high-throughput sequencing. The paper's data handling went like this. The researchers built a classifier to tell apart papillary thyroid cancer patients with distant metastasis, based on CDR3 differences among clinicopathological groups. Repertoire diversity was assessed with the Shannon index, and tumor-blood repertoire similarity with the Morisita-Horn index. TCRdb applied fastp at Q25 and MiXCR to the public reads, then kept only in-frame beta chains. TCRdb, rather than the study authors, made the V and J calls. The sample table records some 37,000 clones; about 45% of these occur just once. The top ten clonotypes cover approximately 25% of the sample. Its CDR3 holds 17 amino acids, cysteine through phenylalanine. Solely the CDR3 DNA is kept, with 51 bases framed from the first base. From a lookup of the germline V gene, CDR1 and CDR2 are SNHLY and FYNNEI. The V end loses 3 bases and the J end loses 1 base, and a stretch of 13 bases separates them.

No patient had received any treatment before thyroid surgery. The study retrospectively analysed patient clinical samples collected from about 2012 to 2019 using T-cell receptor beta sequencing. Worth noting for this clone: It has no known antigen specificity. Base-call qualities are not available, and no considerably larger clone is one nucleotide away.

The V and J segments used are TRBV2 and TRBJ1-6; the D segment could be TRBD1, given 6 matching bases. This TCR was recovered from a male donor with papillary thyroid cancer or a benign thyroid nodule (not recorded which). Some clones in this sample may be carry-over from other donors' samples. The sequencing input was tumor tissue. The nucleotide sequence is TGTGCCAGCAGTGATCCCCCACAGGGTTCCTATAATTCACCCCTCCACTTT. Translated, it reads CASSDPPQGSYNSPLHF.